A selection of T cell receptor beta chains follows, all from one sample in a study of blood T cell repertoires in COVID-19. Some clones are missing from TCRdb's copy, which holds only in-frame ones; the method was immunoSEQ multiplex PCR. The data hold roughly 280,000 clones, with roughly 86% observed a single time. The material sequenced was PBMCs or T cells enriched from blood (not recorded which). These receptors were taken from a woman in her sixties who had recovered from COVID-19. The CDR3 runs from the conserved cysteine through the conserved F or W. Each record gives: clone size, D gene, V gene, J gene, CDR3 DNA, CDR3 protein. A D gene is named only where the DNA matches it firmly. Expanded clones are given a class, and other clones once, few, many or no size at all.

.	.	TRBV5-1	TRBJ1-6	TGCGCCAGCAGCCAAGAGTCTAATTCACCCCTCCACTTT	CASSQESNSPLHF
.	.	TRBV5-4	TRBJ2-7	TGTGCCAGCAGCCCAAGGTTGGGCCTCTCCTACGAGCAGTACTTC	CASSPRLGLSYEQYF
.	.	TRBV28	TRBJ1-1	TGTGCCAGCATGACAGGACCCTACACTGAAGCTTTCTTT	CASMTGPYTEAFF
.	.	TRBV28	TRBJ2-3	TGTGCCAGCAGCCCGCCACGGGATACGCAGTATTTT	CASSPPRDTQYF
.	TRBD2	TRBV28	TRBJ2-7	TGTGCCAGCAGCCGATCCTCGGGAGGCTACGAGCAGTACTTC	CASSRSSGGYEQYF
.	TRBD1	TRBV5-1	TRBJ2-5	TGCGCCAGCAGCTTGGCAGGGGGAATGGAGACCCAGTACTTC	CASSLAGGMETQYF
.	TRBD2	TRBV24-1	TRBJ2-5	TGTGCCACCCAACAACCGGGAGGGGGGACCCAGTACTTC	CATQQPGGGTQYF
once	TRBD1	TRBV18	TRBJ2-1	TGTGCCAGCTCCGCCCTCGGGACAGTTATAAGTTCGGGGCAGTTCTTC	CASSALGTVISSGQFF
.	TRBD1	TRBV5-1	TRBJ2-4	TGCGCCAGCACCGCCGAGGCGGGACAGGGGATGGCCAAAAACATTCAGTACTTC	CASTAEAGQGMAKNIQYF
.	TRBD1	TRBV2	TRBJ2-1	TGTGCCAGCAGTGATGTGGGACAGGGAAACGATGAGCAGTTCTTC	CASSDVGQGNDEQFF
few	.	TRBV6-1	TRBJ2-7	TGTGCCAGCAGTGAATTAGCCATCTCCTACGAGCAGTACTTC	CASSELAISYEQYF
once	.	TRBV9	TRBJ1-1	TGTGCCAGCAGCCCCGTTGGGCGTGACACTGAAGCTTTCTTT	CASSPVGRDTEAFF
.	.	TRBV28	TRBJ1-5	TGTGCCAGCAGCCCTTTGGCGGGGAAGGTAAATCAGCCCCAGCATTTT	CASSPLAGKVNQPQHF
once	TRBD1	TRBV13	TRBJ2-7	TGTGCCAGCAGCGACCGGGACAGATCCTACGAGCAGTACTTC	CASSDRDRSYEQYF
.	TRBD1	TRBV2	TRBJ1-4	TGTGCCAGCACCATGGACAGGGACGAAAAACTGTTTTTT	CASTMDRDEKLFF
.	.	TRBV18	TRBJ2-4	TGTGCCAGCTCAACGACAGGGACTAAAAACATTCAGTACTTC	CASSTTGTKNIQYF
.	.	TRBV28	TRBJ2-1	TGTGCCAGCAGTCCCGACGGACAAAGATATTCGGTTTACAATGAGCAGTTCTTC	CASSPDGQRYSVYNEQFF
.	TRBD2	TRBV28	TRBJ2-1	TGTGCCACTACCGGGCAGGGGTCGAGCGCTAGCGGGAGGGCCTGGTACAATGAGCAGTTCTTC	CATTGQGSSASGRAWYNEQFF
.	TRBD1	TRBV24-1	TRBJ2-1	TGTGCCACCAGTGATCCGGGACAGGAAATGCAAAGCAATGAGCAGTTCTTC	CATSDPGQEMQSNEQFF
.	.	TRBV5-1	TRBJ2-7	TGCGCCAGCAGGGGAACGGAGGCGGTGGAGCAGTACTTC	CASRGTEAVEQYF
once	TRBD1	TRBV19	TRBJ1-2	TGTGCCAGTAGTATAGCCGACAGGGGAGCCTTCCGCGGTGGCTACACCTTC	CASSIADRGAFRGGYTF
.	.	TRBV5-1	TRBJ2-2	TGCGCCAGCAGCGGGGGGACGTTCGCGAACACCGGGGAGCTGTTTTTT	CASSGGTFANTGELFF
.	.	TRBV7-6	TRBJ1-2	TGTGCCAGCAGCCCCCTCAACTATGGCTACACCTTC	CASSPLNYGYTF
.	TRBD1	TRBV19	TRBJ1-2	TGTGCCAGTACATCCGGGACAGGGCTTAACTATGGCTACACCTTC	CASTSGTGLNYGYTF